This entry lists 24 T cell receptor beta chains sequenced from one sample in a study of high-grade serous ovarian cancer treatment subgroups. Assay: immunoSEQ multiplex PCR; the TCRdb copy retains only in-frame clones and omits some. The repertoire holds more than 9,500 clones, with over 75% as singletons. The tumor samples were collected prior to definitive surgery or chemotherapy. Sample: tumor tissue. The origin of the receptors is a human donor with high-grade serous ovarian cancer.

V is TRBV7-9 and J is TRBJ1-1; D perhaps matches TRBD1 (5 bases). The CDR3 is 15 amino acids. Germline-derived CDR1 and CDR2 are SEHNR and FQNEAQ (reference sequence). V lost 4 bases to trimming and J lost 3 bases, with 15 bases between them. In nucleotides, the CDR3 is TGTGCCAGCAGCTCAAGGGGCGAAGGGTACACTGAAGCTTTCTTT. The encoded protein is CASSSRGEGYTEAFF.

The chain has TRBV9 and TRBJ2-6; TRBD2 matches at 10 bases. Germline CDR1 is SGDLS and CDR2 is YYNGEE. Germline trimming cut 0 bases from V and 0 bases from J; bases unmatched to any gene: 3. The CDR3 spans 18 residues. CDR3 amino acids: CASSVERGGPSGANVLTF. CDR3 bases: TGTGCCAGCAGCGTAGAGCGGGGGGGCCCCTCTGGGGCCAACGTCCTGACTTTC.

The chain employs TRBV28 and TRBJ1-6; no firm D call. The CDR3 is 15 amino acids. The V gene's germline CDR1 is MDHEN and CDR2 SYDVKM. The V end lost 2 bases, the J end lost 6 bases, and 11 bases lay between the germline ends. In nucleotides, the CDR3 is TGTGCCAGCAGTTTAACGGCGGCCCCTAATTCACCCCTCCACTTT. Encoded protein: CASSLTAAPNSPLHF. Using reference TRBV28 and TRBJ1-6 for the parts outside the CDR3, the full variable domain is DVKVTQSSRYLVKRTGEKVFLECVQDMDHENMFWYRQDPGLGLRLIYFSYDVKMKEKGDIPEGYSVSREKKERFSLILESASTNQTSMYLCASSLTAAPNSPLHFGNGTRLTVT.

The chain couples TRBV14 to TRBJ1-1, with unresolved D. The germline V gene encodes CDR1 SGHDN and CDR2 FVKESK. Trimming stripped 0 bases from V and 3 bases from J, with 11 bases between. The CDR3 runs 15 residues. The CDR3 here is CASSQDQQRDTEAFF. CDR3 sequence (DNA): TGTGCCAGCAGCCAAGATCAACAGAGGGACACTGAAGCTTTCTTT.

This clone was seen once. CDR3 nucleotides: TGCGCCAGCAGCCAAGATTCGGTGGGACATGGAAACACCATATATTTT. Its protein product is CASSQDSVGHGNTIYF. The chain carries TRBV4-1 and TRBJ1-3; perhaps TRBD1 as D (6 bases). The germline V gene has CDR1 MGHRA and CDR2 YSYEKL. The ends were cut back, 0 bases at V and 3 bases at J, with 12 bases in the middle. The CDR3 is made up of 16 amino acids.

This clone has a single count. The rearrangement joins TRBV30 to TRBJ1-2; no clear D gene. With 8 bases removed from V and 6 bases from J, the gap between germline ends came to 10 bases. There are 10 residues in the CDR3. Germline V gives CDR1 GTSNPN, CDR2 SVGIG (reference sequence). For the CDR3, the DNA is TGTGCCGCGAACCCGAATGGCTACACCTTC. Amino acid sequence: CAANPNGYTF.

The rearrangement links TRBV4-3 to TRBJ2-1, with D maybe TRBD2 (5 bases). CDR1 LGHNA and CDR2 YSLEER come from the germline V gene. V was cut by 0 bases and J by 4 bases, with 7 bases left in between. The CDR3 extends over 14 amino acids. The CDR3 protein is CASSQDRGYNEQFF. Written as DNA, the CDR3 is TGCGCCAGCAGCCAAGATCGCGGGTACAATGAGCAGTTCTTC.

This chain links TRBV29-1 with TRBJ2-3, with D possibly being TRBD1 or TRBD2 (5 bases each). The V and J ends lost 3 bases and 4 bases respectively, with 14 bases between them. The length of the CDR3 is 14 residues. Germline lookup yields CDR1 SQVTM and CDR2 ANQGSEA. The CDR3 sequence is CSVDGVTGPDTQYF. The DNA of the CDR3 is TGCAGCGTTGATGGGGTTACGGGACCAGATACGCAGTATTTT.

On this clone itself: Germline is not matched at one junction end, which may reflect a read error. This sequence joins TRBV7-2 and TRBJ2-7; D gene uncertain. The CDR3 spans 12 residues. The germline gives CDR1 SGHTA, CDR2 FQGNSA. CDR3 protein: CASSLGLGELYF. The CDR3 coding sequence is TGTGCCAGCAGCTTAGGCCTGGGCGAGCTGTACTTC.

This clone appeared once. The CDR3 DNA reads TGTGCCAGCAGTGAAAGGGCAGTTAACACCGGGGAGCTGTTTTTT. Encoded protein: CASSERAVNTGELFF. The rearrangement uses TRBV2 and TRBJ2-2; D uncertain. V dropped 2 bases and J dropped 2 bases, with 9 bases sitting between them. The CDR3 totals 15 residues. Germline V gives CDR1 SNHLY, CDR2 FYNNEI.

The chain has TRBV5-5 and TRBJ1-1, with no clear D. Germline CDR1 and CDR2: SGHKS and YYEKEE (reference sequence). The germline V and J ends were trimmed by 1 base and 6 bases, with 16 bases remaining between them. CDR3 length equals 15 residues. This chain's CDR3 is CASSLREGRWAEAFF. The CDR3 nucleotides read TGTGCCAGCAGCTTGCGCGAGGGTAGGTGGGCTGAAGCTTTCTTT.

The chain employs TRBV7-6 and TRBJ1-5; possible D gene TRBD1, 6 bases. The CDR3 extends over 15 amino acids. The V gene's germline CDR1 is SGHVS and CDR2 FNYEAQ. V was cut by 7 bases and J by 2 bases, with 15 bases left in between. Here the CDR3 reads CASTPGAGRNQPQHF. The CDR3 DNA is TGTGCCAGCACCCCGGGGGCAGGGCGCAATCAGCCCCAGCATTTT.

This chain connects TRBV30 to TRBJ1-2; D not resolved. The CDR3 totals 13 residues. The ends were cut back, 3 bases at V and 5 bases at J, with 13 bases in the middle. Germline values: CDR1 GTSNPN, CDR2 SVGIG (reference sequence). CDR3 bases: TGTGCCTGGAGCCCGAGGTACTTTTATGGCTACACCTTC. It yields the protein CAWSPRYFYGYTF. Using reference TRBV30 and TRBJ1-2 for the parts outside the CDR3, the full variable domain is SQTIHQWPATLVQPVGSPLSLECTVEGTSNPNLYWYRQAAGRGLQLLFYSVGIGQISSEVPQNLSASRPQDRQFILSSKKLLLSDSGFYLCAWSPRYFYGYTFGSGTRLTVV.

The rearrangement uses TRBV5-4 and TRBJ1-6; a weak D match, TRBD1 (5 bases). CDR1 and CDR2 from the germline V gene are SGHNT and YYREEE (reference sequence). The V gene lost 2 bases and the J gene lost 10 bases, with 16 bases spanning the gap. CDR3 length: 15 residues. CDR3 sequence: CASSLGEITLSPLHF. The CDR3 DNA follows: TGTGCCAGCAGCTTAGGGGAGATAACCCTATCACCCCTCCACTTT.

The chain carries TRBV19 and TRBJ2-4, with D possibly being TRBD2 (7 bases). The V end was cut by 4 bases, the J end by 9 bases, with 22 bases between. CDR1 and CDR2 from the germline V gene are LNHDA and SQIVND (reference sequence). The CDR3 runs to 16 residues. This CDR3 reads CASSTPPGGGRGIQYF. CDR3 DNA: TGTGCCAGTAGTACGCCCCCTGGGGGGGGCAGAGGCATTCAGTACTTC.

The rearrangement links TRBV7-6 to TRBJ2-3; 8 bases map to TRBD2. The V gene's germline CDR1 is SGHVS and CDR2 FNYEAQ. The CDR3 is made up of 17 amino acids. J was trimmed by 5 bases and V by 1 base; bases with no gene match: 11. CDR3 nucleotides: TGTGCCAGCAGCTTAGAAGTCGGGCGGGGGGCAAAAGATACGCAGTATTTT. Its protein product is CASSLEVGRGAKDTQYF.

The chain combines TRBV7-2 with TRBJ1-1; D may be TRBD1 (6 bases). CDR3 length: 13 residues. The V end lost 3 bases, the J end lost 2 bases, and 7 bases lay between the germline ends. CDR1 and CDR2 from the germline V gene are SGHTA and FQGNSA. CDR3 DNA sequence: TGTGCCAGCAGCTTTGGGGGCAACACTGAAGCTTTCTTT. It encodes CASSFGGNTEAFF. The whole variable domain, remainder taken from reference TRBV7-2 and TRBJ1-1, is GAGVSQSPSNKVTEKGKDVELRCDPISGHTALYWYRQSLGQGLEFLIYFQGNSAPDKSGLPSDRFSAERTGGSVSTLTIQRTQQEDSAVYLCASSFGGNTEAFFGQGTRLTVV.

V usage is TRBV28 and J usage is TRBJ2-2, with D maybe TRBD2 (5 bases). Germline V gives CDR1 MDHEN, CDR2 SYDVKM. The V end was cut by 6 bases, the J end by 0 bases, with 11 bases between. This CDR3 is built from 15 residues. The CDR3 region is CASSPLVANTGELFF. The CDR3 DNA sequence: TGTGCCAGCAGCCCACTAGTCGCGAACACCGGGGAGCTGTTTTTT.

The chain couples TRBV9 to TRBJ2-2; possible D gene TRBD1, 6 bases. The length of the CDR3 is 15 residues. Deletions cut 4 bases from V and 5 bases from J, with 15 bases between. Germline loops: CDR1 SGDLS, CDR2 YYNGEE. The CDR3 coding sequence is TGTGCCAGCAGCACCACAGGGATAGGAACCGGGGAGCTGTTTTTT. Its protein is CASSTTGIGTGELFF. The entire variable domain, with the rest obtained from reference TRBV9 and TRBJ2-2, is as follows: DSGVTQTPKHLITATGQRVTLRCSPRSGDLSVYWYQQSLDQGLQFLIQYYNGEERAKGNILERFSAQQFPDLHSELNLSSLELGDSALYFCASSTTGIGTGELFFGEGSRLTVL.

The chain couples TRBV6-1 to TRBJ1-5; D is perhaps TRBD1 (5 bases). This CDR3 is built from 13 residues. V was cut by 3 bases and J by 3 bases, with 6 bases left in between. The V gene's germline CDR1 is MNHNS and CDR2 SASEGT. As DNA, the CDR3 is TGTGCCAGCAGTGACAGGGTCAATCAGCCCCAGCATTTT. This encodes CASSDRVNQPQHF.

This clone was seen more than once but under ten times. The chain has TRBV5-5 and TRBJ1-4, with a weak D call TRBD1 (5 bases). The CDR3 consists of 15 residues. V lost 0 bases and J lost 7, with 13 bases in between. The germline V gene has CDR1 SGHKS and CDR2 YYEKEE (reference sequence). The CDR3: CASSLAEGRGEKLFF. In DNA form, the CDR3 reads TGTGCCAGCAGCTTGGCGGAGGGAAGGGGTGAAAAACTGTTTTTT. The full variable domain, in which reference TRBV5-5 and TRBJ1-4 provide the parts outside the CDR3, is DAGVTQSPTHLIKTRGQQVTLRCSPISGHKSVSWYQQVLGQGPQFIFQYYEKEERGRGNFPDRFSARQFPNYSSELNVNALLLGDSALYLCASSLAEGRGEKLFFGSGTQLSVL.

The chain has TRBV21-1 and TRBJ2-1; the table's D call of TRBD1 was not tested on the DNA. TRBV21-1 is classified as a pseudogene. The CDR3 spans 15 residues. CDR3 sequence reads: CASSPRDRGPLEQFF. Here the CDR3 DNA reads TGTGCCAGCAGCCCCCGGGACAGGGGTCCTCTGGAGCAGTTCTTC.

As concerns this clone: Germline and junction disagree at one end, which may indicate a read error. The rearrangement uses TRBV2 and TRBJ2-4, with 11 positions matching TRBD1. The CDR3 sequence is 12 residues long. Germline-derived CDR1 and CDR2 are SNHLY and FYNNEI. In DNA form, the CDR3 reads TGTGCCAGCAGGTGGACAGGGGGCTGGATCCACTTC. Protein product: CASRWTGGWIHF.

This chain links TRBV6-1 with TRBJ2-7; 10 bases map to TRBD2. The CDR3 has 15 residues. CDR1 is MNHNS, CDR2 SASEGT, per germline. The J segment lost 0 bases and the V segment lost 7 bases, leaving 6 bases of the junction unmatched. The CDR3 here is CASTGLADSSYEQYF. CDR3 coding DNA: TGTGCCAGCACAGGACTAGCGGACTCCTCCTACGAGCAGTACTTC.